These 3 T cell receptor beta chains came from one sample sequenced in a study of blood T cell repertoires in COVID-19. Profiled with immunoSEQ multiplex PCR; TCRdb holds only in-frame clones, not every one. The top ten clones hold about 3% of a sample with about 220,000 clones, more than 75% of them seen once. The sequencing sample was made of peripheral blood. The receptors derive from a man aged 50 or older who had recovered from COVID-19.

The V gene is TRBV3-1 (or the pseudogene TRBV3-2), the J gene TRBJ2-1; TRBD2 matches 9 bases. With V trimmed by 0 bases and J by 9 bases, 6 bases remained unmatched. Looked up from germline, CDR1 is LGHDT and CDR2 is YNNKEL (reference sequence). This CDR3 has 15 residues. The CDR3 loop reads CASSQDYISGSEQFF. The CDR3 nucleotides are TGTGCCAGCAGCCAAGATTATATTAGCGGGAGTGAGCAGTTCTTC.

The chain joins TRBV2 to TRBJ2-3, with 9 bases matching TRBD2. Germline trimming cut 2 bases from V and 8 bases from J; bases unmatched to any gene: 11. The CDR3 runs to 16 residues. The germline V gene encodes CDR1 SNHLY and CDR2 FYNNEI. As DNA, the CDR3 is TGTGCCAGCAGTGAACTAAGGGCGGGAGGGCATGGTACGCAGTATTTT. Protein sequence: CASSELRAGGHGTQYF.

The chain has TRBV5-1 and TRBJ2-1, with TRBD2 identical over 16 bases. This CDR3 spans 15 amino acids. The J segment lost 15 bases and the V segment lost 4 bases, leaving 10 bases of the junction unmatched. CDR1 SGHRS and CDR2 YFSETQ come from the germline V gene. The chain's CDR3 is CASSTDGTSGRGRFF. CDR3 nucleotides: TGCGCCAGCAGCACGGACGGGACTAGCGGGAGGGGGAGGTTCTTC.